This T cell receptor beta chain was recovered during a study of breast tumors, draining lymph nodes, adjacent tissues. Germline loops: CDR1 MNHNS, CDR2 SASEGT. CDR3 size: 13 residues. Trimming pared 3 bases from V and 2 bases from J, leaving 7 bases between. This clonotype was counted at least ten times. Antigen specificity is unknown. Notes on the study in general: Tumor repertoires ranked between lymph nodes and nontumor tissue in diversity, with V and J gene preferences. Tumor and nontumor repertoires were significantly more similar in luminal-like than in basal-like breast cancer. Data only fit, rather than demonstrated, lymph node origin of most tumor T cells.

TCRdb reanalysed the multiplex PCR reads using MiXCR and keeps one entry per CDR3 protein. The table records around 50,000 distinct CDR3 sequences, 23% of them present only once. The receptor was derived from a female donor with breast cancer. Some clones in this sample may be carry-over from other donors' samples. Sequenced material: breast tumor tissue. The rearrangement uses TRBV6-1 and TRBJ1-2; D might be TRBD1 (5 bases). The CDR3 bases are TGTGCCAGCAGTGAGACAGCGAACTATGGCTACACCTTC. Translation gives CASSETANYGYTF.